Shown below are 7 T cell receptor beta chains from a single sample sequenced in a study of naive and memory T cell subsets. Overall study findings and caveats: Possibly reflecting memory cells re-expressing CD45RA, a few larger clonotypes occurred in naive repertoires, especially CD8.

Both TRBC1 and TRBC2 were covered by a beta constant-region primer of two equimolar oligonucleotides. Ligated cDNA was amplified by four rounds of PCR with nested alpha and beta constant-region primers and SP2. From the UMI-ligation and nested PCR reads, TCRdb called clonotypes with MiXCR, one entry per CDR3 protein. The sample records approximately 140,000 distinct CDR3 sequences, about 20% being singletons. No antigen is known for these receptors. The sample consisted of naive CD4+ T cells from blood. These receptors all stem from a human donor in good health.

The chain recombines TRBV5-1 with TRBJ2-1, with 9 bases that match TRBD2. CDR1 and CDR2 from the germline V gene are SGHRS and YFSETQ. The trim removed 4 bases at V and 10 bases at J, leaving 6 bases unmatched. The CDR3 extends over 13 amino acids. CDR3 residues: CASSAGLAGEQFF. For the CDR3, the DNA is TGCGCCAGCAGCGCGGGACTAGCCGGGGAGCAGTTCTTC. Filled out from reference TRBV5-1 and TRBJ2-1, the complete variable domain reads KAGVTQTPRYLIKTRGQQVTLSCSPISGHRSVSWYQQTPGQGLQFLFEYFSETQRNKGNFPGRFSGRQFSNSRSEMNVSTLELGDSALYLCASSAGLAGEQFFGPGTRLTVL.

The chain recombines TRBV29-1 with TRBJ2-1, with D possibly being TRBD2 (6 bases). The germline CDR1 and CDR2 sequences are SQVTM and ANQGSEA. Trimming stripped 7 bases from V and 9 bases from J, with 10 bases between. The CDR3 contains 10 residues. CDR3 sequence: CSGGVGEQFF. CDR3 coding DNA: TGCAGCGGGGGGGTGGGTGAGCAGTTCTTC.

The chain employs TRBV12-3 or TRBV12-4 and TRBJ1-4, with 9 bases identical to TRBD1. The CDR3 covers 15 residues. Trimming removed 6 bases from V and 2 bases from J; junction bases left unmatched: 4. Here the CDR3 DNA reads TGTGCCAGCAGGGGACAGGGACGGACTAATGAAAAACTGTTTTTT. Translating it yields CASRGQGRTNEKLFF.

The chain joins TRBV7-2 to TRBJ2-2; D gene unclear. This CDR3 spans 15 amino acids. The germline CDR1 and CDR2 sequences are SGHTA and FQGNSA. V was clipped by 5 bases and J by 2 bases, with 12 bases between them. The chain's CDR3 is CASSLRWGNTGELFF. The CDR3 DNA reads as TGTGCCAGCAGCCTCCGCTGGGGAAACACCGGGGAGCTGTTTTTT.

J is TRBJ1-2 and V is TRBV10-3, with D tentatively TRBD1 (6 bases). The V gene's germline CDR1 is ENHRY and CDR2 SYGVKD. CDR3 length equals 12 residues. V was pared by 3 bases and J by 8 bases, with 10 bases between. The CDR3 sequence is CAISEQGNGYTF. Written as DNA, the CDR3 is TGTGCCATCAGTGAACAGGGAAACGGCTACACCTTC.

The CDR3 region is CASSFLASGSYEQYF. CDR3 DNA: TGTGCCAGCAGCTTTCTTGCTAGCGGGAGCTACGAGCAGTACTTC. The V and J genes are TRBV7-2 and TRBJ2-7, with TRBD2 matching 10 bases. V lost 3 bases, J lost 3 bases, and 5 bases stayed unmatched. CDR1 is SGHTA, CDR2 FQGNSA, per germline. There are 15 residues in the CDR3.

This clonotype occurred many times. The rearrangement uses TRBV5-1 and TRBJ2-1; the match to TRBD2 covers 8 bases. In germline, CDR1 is SGHRS, CDR2 YFSETQ. There are 13 residues in the CDR3. J lost 9 bases, V lost 4 bases, and 6 bases had no gene match. The CDR3 loop is CASSRTSSGEQFF. In nucleotides, the CDR3 is TGCGCCAGCAGCAGGACTAGCAGCGGTGAGCAGTTCTTC.